This TCR beta chain was captured by sequencing in a study of T cell repertoires in cytomegalovirus infection. General study findings and limits: The study found HLA-C-restricted CMV-specific TCR beta clonotypes dominating the ex vivo response.

Germline trimming cut 7 bases from V and 0 bases from J; bases unmatched to any gene: 11. CDR3 length: 18 residues. The V gene's germline CDR1 is LNHDA and CDR2 SQIVND (reference sequence). TCRdb redid the calling of the reads with MiXCR, one entry per CDR3 protein. The profile shows approximately 1,000,000 distinct CDR3 sequences, around 32% of them singletons. Regarding this clonotype: Antigen: not known.

The TCR comes from a human donor in good health (CMV status not recorded). Some clones in this sample may be carry-over from other donors' samples. The chain recombines TRBV19 with TRBJ2-1; 11 nucleotides agree with TRBD2. This specimen was cultured CD8+ T cells from PBMCs, taken from culture after CMV antigen stimulation. CDR3 nucleotide sequence: TGTGCCAGTACTAAACTAGCGGGGGTCCTTAGCTCCTACAATGAGCAGTTCTTC. It yields the protein CASTKLAGVLSSYNEQFF.